The 27 T cell receptor beta chains listed next were all sequenced from one sample in a study of CD8 T cells in ankylosing spondylitis. TCRdb reprocessed the 5' RACE reads with MiXCR, giving one entry per CDR3 protein. This sample yields about 160,000 distinct CDR3 sequences, of which about 17% are seen a single time; around 7.6% belongs to the top ten. Sequences were obtained from blood, either unsorted or a sorted T cell fraction (not recorded which). The receptors originated from a male donor with ankylosing spondylitis or in good health (not recorded which).

This chain connects TRBV19 to TRBJ1-5; 7 bases fit TRBD1. The germline V gene encodes CDR1 LNHDA and CDR2 SQIVND (reference sequence). The CDR3 runs to 15 residues. The V segment lost 0 bases and the J segment 9 bases; nucleotides outside the gene matches: 8. CDR3: CASSIDQGQSRPQHF. Here the CDR3 DNA reads TGTGCCAGTAGTATAGATCAGGGACAGTCACGGCCCCAGCATTTT.

The chain couples TRBV5-1 to TRBJ1-2, with D maybe TRBD1 (5 bases). The V end was cut by 5 bases, the J end by 2 bases, with 16 bases between. The CDR3 is made up of 15 amino acids. CDR1 and CDR2 (germline): SGHRS, YFSETQ. The CDR3: CASSRKLQGNYGYTF. The CDR3 DNA follows: TGCGCCAGCAGTCGCAAGCTTCAGGGAAACTATGGCTACACCTTC.

Ten or more counts support this clonotype. This rearrangement joins TRBV7-2 to TRBJ2-7; D ambiguous. V lost 5 bases, J lost 2 bases, and 10 bases lay in between. CDR1 and CDR2 (germline): SGHTA, FQGNSA. The CDR3 consists of 13 residues. The CDR3 is CASSIGIAYEQYF. The CDR3 DNA follows: TGTGCCAGCAGCATTGGGATCGCCTACGAGCAGTACTTC.

There are many counts of this clonotype. V and J are TRBV4-2 and TRBJ2-7; a possible D gene is TRBD1 (5 bases). Germline values: CDR1 LGHNA, CDR2 YNFKEQ. Trimming cost V 4 bases and J 5 bases, with 24 bases left between them. The CDR3 is made up of 17 amino acids. CDR3 DNA: TGTGCCAGCAGCCCACCGCGAGTGGGCCAGGGCCAGGACGAGCAGTACTTC. This codes for CASSPPRVGQGQDEQYF.

The rearrangement joins TRBV10-3 to TRBJ2-7; 9 bases fit TRBD1. Germline lookup yields CDR1 ENHRY and CDR2 SYGVKD. The CDR3 contains 15 residues. V lost 3 bases to trimming and J lost 2 bases; unmatched junction nucleotides: 5. The CDR3 sequence: CAISDYGTGTYEQYF. The CDR3 bases are TGTGCCATCAGTGATTATGGGACAGGGACCTACGAGCAGTACTTC.

V usage is TRBV5-1 and J usage is TRBJ1-1; D is possibly TRBD1 (6 bases). Trimming removed 1 base from V and 3 bases from J, with 10 bases in between. The CDR3 is 14 residues long. CDR1 SGHRS and CDR2 YFSETQ come from the germline V gene. The CDR3 loop reads CASSLTGQDTEAFF. The CDR3 region has the DNA TGCGCCAGCAGCTTGACAGGGCAGGACACTGAAGCTTTCTTT.

This clonotype has just a few counts. V usage is TRBV5-1 and J usage is TRBJ2-7; 14 bases are shared with TRBD2. V gave up 4 bases and J gave up 1 base; unmatched junction bases: 10. The CDR3 extends over 18 amino acids. CDR1 and CDR2 (germline): SGHRS, YFSETQ. The CDR3 DNA reads TGCGCCAGCAGCCAAGTCCCGGGACTAGCGGGAGCGTCCTACGAGCAGTACTTC. It specifies CASSQVPGLAGASYEQYF.

There are a few counts of this clonotype. The rearrangement links TRBV20-1 to TRBJ2-1; TRBD2 agrees at 10 bases. The CDR3 consists of 18 residues. V gave up 1 base and J gave up 5 bases; unmatched junction bases: 14. From germline, CDR1 is DFQATT and CDR2 SNEGSKA (reference sequence). CDR3 in amino acids: CSARAPRGLAGADNEQFF. The CDR3 DNA is TGCAGTGCTAGAGCTCCTCGCGGCCTAGCGGGAGCTGACAATGAGCAGTTCTTC.

This clonotype was counted between two and nine times. V gene TRBV10-1 combines with J gene TRBJ1-5, with TRBD1 as a possible D gene (6 bases). Germline lookup yields CDR1 WNHNN and CDR2 SYGVQD (reference sequence). V was shortened by 11 bases and J by 6 bases, with 20 bases between the two germline ends. The length of the CDR3 is 14 residues. CDR3 amino acids: CAQSGGGAGQPQHF. The CDR3 DNA is TGCGCCCAGTCGGGCGGGGGGGCAGGTCAGCCCCAGCATTTT.

This chain connects TRBV29-1 to TRBJ2-1; 12 bases fit TRBD2. The trim removed 1 base at V and 8 bases at J, leaving 6 bases unmatched. The V gene's germline CDR1 is SQVTM and CDR2 ANQGSEA. This CDR3 has 15 amino acids. CDR3 nucleotides: TGCAGCGTTGAAGGCGGACTAGCGGGAATCTATGAGCAGTTCTTC. Translating it yields CSVEGGLAGIYEQFF.

The rearrangement joins TRBV4-2 to TRBJ2-7; 7 bases fit TRBD2. Per germline, CDR1 LGHNA and CDR2 YNFKEQ. CDR3 length: 14 residues. J was trimmed by 7 bases and V by 3 bases; bases with no gene match: 9. CDR3 in DNA: TGTGCCAGCAGCCATAACCGGAGGGAGGGTGAGCAGTACTTC. Encoded protein: CASSHNRREGEQYF.

The V and J genes are TRBV7-2 and TRBJ1-2; TRBD1 agrees at 8 bases. Germline V gene lookup returns CDR1 SGHTA and CDR2 FQGNSA. The J segment lost 4 bases and the V segment lost 6 bases, leaving 7 bases of the junction unmatched. This CDR3 contains 14 residues. The CDR3 region is CASSSDRGPYGYTF. Here the CDR3 DNA reads TGTGCCAGCAGTTCTGACAGGGGCCCCTATGGCTACACCTTC. The full variable domain, in which reference TRBV7-2 and TRBJ1-2 provide the parts outside the CDR3, is GAGVSQSPSNKVTEKGKDVELRCDPISGHTALYWYRQSLGQGLEFLIYFQGNSAPDKSGLPSDRFSAERTGGSVSTLTIQRTQQEDSAVYLCASSSDRGPYGYTFGSGTRLTVV.

V and J are TRBV19 and TRBJ1-5; possible D gene TRBD1, 5 bases. The V and J ends lost 4 bases and 7 bases respectively, with 14 bases between them. The CDR3 is 14 amino acids. Germline V gene lookup returns CDR1 LNHDA and CDR2 SQIVND (reference sequence). CDR3 nucleotides: TGTGCCAGTAGTACAGGCAGGGATATCCAGCCCCAGCATTTT. It codes for CASSTGRDIQPQHF. Complete variable domain (other parts from reference TRBV19 and TRBJ1-5): DGGITQSPKYLFRKEGQNVTLSCEQNLNHDAMYWYRQDPGQGLRLIYYSQIVNDFQKGDIAEGYSVSREKKESFPLTVTSAQKNPTAFYLCASSTGRDIQPQHFGDGTRLSIL.

The rearrangement joins TRBV12-3 or TRBV12-4 to TRBJ2-1, with D perhaps TRBD2 (6 bases). Trimming removed 3 bases from V and 6 bases from J, with 9 bases in between. The CDR3 is 13 residues long. CDR3 sequence: CASSFVGGNEQFF. The CDR3 DNA is TGTGCCAGCAGTTTTGTGGGGGGCAATGAGCAGTTCTTC.

At least ten counts were recorded for this clonotype. V gene TRBV5-1 combines with J gene TRBJ1-2; perhaps TRBD1 as D (6 bases). Between the trimmed V and J ends, which lost 0 bases and 6 bases, there was a span of 9 bases. This CDR3 spans 13 amino acids. Germline CDR1 is SGHRS and CDR2 is YFSETQ. The CDR3 is CASSLDRDHGYTF. CDR3 sequence (DNA): TGCGCCAGCAGCTTGGACAGGGACCATGGCTACACCTTC. Filled out from reference TRBV5-1 and TRBJ1-2, the complete variable domain reads KAGVTQTPRYLIKTRGQQVTLSCSPISGHRSVSWYQQTPGQGLQFLFEYFSETQRNKGNFPGRFSGRQFSNSRSEMNVSTLELGDSALYLCASSLDRDHGYTFGSGTRLTVV.

This rearrangement joins TRBV29-1 to TRBJ2-1, with no clear D. The CDR3 has 13 amino acids. Germline CDR1 is SQVTM and CDR2 is ANQGSEA. V was pared by 4 bases and J by 2 bases, with 9 bases between. The CDR3 sequence: CSVVWAAYNEQFF. CDR3 coding DNA: TGCAGCGTTGTCTGGGCGGCCTACAATGAGCAGTTCTTC.

This chain connects TRBV7-8 to TRBJ1-1; a possible D gene is TRBD1 (6 bases). The CDR3 is made up of 18 amino acids. Germline V gene data show CDR1 as SGHVS and CDR2 as FQNEAQ. V lost 0 bases to trimming and J lost 4 bases, with 21 bases between them. CDR3 nucleotide sequence: TGTGCCAGCAGCTTAGCGTTTGACCCCGGGCAGGGGCCCACTGAAGCTTTCTTT. Its protein product is CASSLAFDPGQGPTEAFF.

A remark on this clonotype: At one end the junction does not follow the germline gene, possibly because of a read error. CDR3 DNA sequence: TGTGCCAGCAGTGGGACACTAACGAACGCTGAAGCTTTCTTT. It codes for CASSGTLTNAEAFF. The chain has TRBV2 and TRBJ1-1; possibly TRBD1 for D (5 bases). CDR1 and CDR2 from the germline V gene are SNHLY and FYNNEI. This CDR3 is built from 14 residues.

The table lists this clonotype with a few counts. This chain connects TRBV20-1 to TRBJ2-3; D is undetermined. The length of the CDR3 is 16 residues. Germline V gives CDR1 DFQATT, CDR2 SNEGSKA (reference sequence). With 2 bases removed from V and 1 base from J, the gap between germline ends came to 16 bases. The chain's CDR3 is CSARPADLYGTDTQYF. The CDR3, as DNA: TGCAGTGCTAGACCCGCGGACCTTTACGGCACAGATACGCAGTATTTT.

The rearrangement joins TRBV7-9 to TRBJ2-1; D remains ambiguous. This CDR3 has 15 amino acids. V lost 5 bases to trimming and J lost 5 bases, with 16 bases between them. Germline V gene data show CDR1 as SEHNR and CDR2 as FQNEAQ (reference sequence). The chain's CDR3 is CASSTMGGQHNEQFF. The CDR3 DNA follows: TGTGCCAGCAGCACAATGGGTGGTCAGCACAATGAGCAGTTCTTC.

In its sample, this clonotype was seen many times. J is TRBJ2-1 and V is TRBV20-1; weak D call: TRBD2 (5 bases). Germline CDR1 reads DFQATT; CDR2 reads SNEGSKA (reference sequence). Trimming shortened V by 3 bases and J by 6 bases, and 12 bases separated the two germline ends. The CDR3 extends over 13 amino acids. CDR3 DNA: TGCAGTGCTAGCGGACTGTTTGGCAATGAGCAGTTCTTC. Translated: CSASGLFGNEQFF.

This clonotype was found many times. The V and J genes are TRBV15 and TRBJ1-6; D perhaps matches TRBD1 (5 bases). The CDR3 contains 16 residues. V was pared by 0 bases and J by 9 bases, with 15 bases between. Per the germline V gene, CDR1 is LNHNV and CDR2 is YYDKDF (reference sequence). The CDR3 DNA is TGTGCCACCAGCAGAGAGGGGGGAGGATTTGGTTCACCCCTCCACTTT. Its protein product is CATSREGGGFGSPLHF.

The rearrangement links TRBV27 to TRBJ1-2, with no clear D. Trimming took off 1 base at V and 9 bases at J, with 18 bases between the two ends. The length of the CDR3 is 15 residues. Germline assignment: CDR1 MNHEY and CDR2 SMNVEV (reference sequence). The CDR3 loop reads CASSLYSRSEGSYTF. CDR3 bases: TGTGCCAGCAGTTTATATTCCCGTTCTGAGGGAAGCTACACCTTC.

The table lists this clonotype with many counts. This rearrangement joins TRBV12-3 or TRBV12-4 to TRBJ2-1; D is uncertain. The CDR3 covers 14 residues. V was trimmed by 3 bases and J by 0 bases, leaving 6 bases between them. The CDR3: CASSFQSSYNEQFF. The CDR3 region has the DNA TGTGCCAGCAGTTTTCAAAGCTCCTACAATGAGCAGTTCTTC.

V gene TRBV7-9 combines with J gene TRBJ2-7; 8 nucleotides align to TRBD1. In germline, CDR1 is SEHNR, CDR2 FQNEAQ (reference sequence). With 3 bases clipped from V and 3 bases from J, the junction kept 1 base outside the gene matches. This CDR3 is built from 13 residues. The CDR3 spells CASSFDRGYEQYF. CDR3 in DNA: TGTGCCAGCAGCTTTGACAGGGGCTACGAGCAGTACTTC.

This clonotype was picked up many times. V and J are TRBV29-1 and TRBJ1-1; D call uncertain. The V end was cut by 3 bases, the J end by 2 bases, with 7 bases between. CDR3 length: 12 residues. Germline V gene lookup returns CDR1 SQVTM and CDR2 ANQGSEA. CDR3 in amino acids: CSVDSVNTEAFF. CDR3 sequence (DNA): TGCAGCGTTGACAGCGTCAACACTGAAGCTTTCTTT.

This clonotype was picked up a small number of times. The J gene is TRBJ2-2, the V gene TRBV10-1; no clear D. This CDR3 has 13 amino acids. Germline V gives CDR1 WNHNN, CDR2 SYGVQD (reference sequence). V lost 6 bases and J lost 5, with 10 bases in between. CDR3 amino acids: CASSSSVTGELFF. The CDR3 bases are TGCGCCAGCAGCTCTAGTGTAACCGGGGAGCTGTTTTTT.